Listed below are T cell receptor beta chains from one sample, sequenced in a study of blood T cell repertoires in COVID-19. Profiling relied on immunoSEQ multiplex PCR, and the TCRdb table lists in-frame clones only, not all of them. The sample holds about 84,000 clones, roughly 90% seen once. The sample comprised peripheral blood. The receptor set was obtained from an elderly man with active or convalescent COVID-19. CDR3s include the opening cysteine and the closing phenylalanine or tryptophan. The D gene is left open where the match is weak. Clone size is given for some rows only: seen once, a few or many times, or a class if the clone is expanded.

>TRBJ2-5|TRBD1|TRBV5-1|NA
CASSPGSGQGARETQYF
TGCGCCAGCAGTCCAGGGTCGGGACAGGGGGCGAGAGAGACCCAGTACTTC
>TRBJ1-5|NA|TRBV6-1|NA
CASSEAPGIAPQHF
TGTGCCAGCAGTGAAGCGCCGGGGATTGCTCCCCAGCATTTT
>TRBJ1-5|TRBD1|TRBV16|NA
CASSGDRVSPQHF
TGTGCCAGCAGCGGGGACAGGGTGAGCCCCCAGCATTTT
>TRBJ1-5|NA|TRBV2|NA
CASSEARGIGQPQHF
TGTGCCAGCAGTGAAGCACGAGGGATTGGTCAGCCCCAGCATTTT
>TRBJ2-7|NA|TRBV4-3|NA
CASSGDLGRGEQYF
TGCGCCAGCAGCGGAGACCTAGGGAGAGGGGAGCAGTACTTC
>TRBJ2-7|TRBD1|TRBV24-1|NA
CATSLQGAGEQYF
TGTGCCACCAGTTTACAGGGGGCCGGCGAGCAGTACTTC
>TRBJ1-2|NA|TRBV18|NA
CASSPRGGRDGYTF
TGTGCCAGCTCACCAAGGGGTGGAAGGGATGGCTACACCTTC
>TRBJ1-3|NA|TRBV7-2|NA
CASSPRLSFGNTIYF
TGTGCCAGCAGCCCCCGACTAAGTTTTGGAAACACCATATATTTT
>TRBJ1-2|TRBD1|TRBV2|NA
CASREATGARGYTF
TGTGCCAGCAGAGAAGCCACAGGGGCTCGGGGCTACACCTTC
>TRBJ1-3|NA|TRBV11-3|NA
CASSRGGEDTIYF
TGTGCCAGCAGTCGGGGGGGCGAAGACACCATATATTTT
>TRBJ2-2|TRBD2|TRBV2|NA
CASKTSGNTGELFF
TGTGCCAGCAAGACTAGCGGGAACACCGGGGAGCTGTTTTTT
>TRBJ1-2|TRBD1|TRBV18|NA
CASSPDREGGYTF
TGTGCCAGCTCACCGGACAGGGAAGGTGGCTACACCTTC
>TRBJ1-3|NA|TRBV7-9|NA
CASSPVYSGNTIYF
TGTGCCAGCAGCCCTGTGTACTCTGGAAACACCATATATTTT
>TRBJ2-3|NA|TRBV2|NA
CASSKAAGSTDTQYF
TGTGCCAGCAGTAAGGCAGCGGGTAGCACAGATACGCAGTATTTT
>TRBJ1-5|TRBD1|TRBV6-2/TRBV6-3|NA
CASSFGQGNQPQHF
TGTGCCAGCAGTTTCGGACAGGGAAATCAGCCCCAGCATTTT
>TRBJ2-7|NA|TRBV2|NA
CASSGGRPGFYEQYF
TGTGCCAGCAGCGGGGGACGCCCAGGGTTCTACGAGCAGTACTTC
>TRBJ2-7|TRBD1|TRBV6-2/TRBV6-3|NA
CASSYAQSDRGREQYF
TGTGCCAGCAGTTACGCCCAATCGGACAGGGGGCGCGAGCAGTACTTC
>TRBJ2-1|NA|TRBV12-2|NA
CASRFVLGLAGVGNEQFF
TGTGCAAGTCGCTTCGTGTTGGGACTAGCGGGAGTGGGGAATGAGCAGTTCTTC
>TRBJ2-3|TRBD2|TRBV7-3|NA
CASSLTGLAGGSSRTDTQYF
TGTGCCAGCAGCTTAACCGGACTAGCCGGAGGATCTAGCCGGACAGATACGCAGTATTTT
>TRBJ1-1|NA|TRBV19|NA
CASSQLGGALSTEAFF
TGTGCCAGTAGCCAATTGGGGGGGGCCTTAAGCACTGAAGCTTTCTTT
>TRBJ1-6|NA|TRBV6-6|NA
CASSLLEENNSPLHF
TGTGCCAGCAGTTTATTAGAAGAAAATAATTCACCCCTCCACTTT
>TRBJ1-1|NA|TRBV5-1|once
CASRGPQNTEAFF
TGCGCCAGCAGGGGCCCCCAGAACACTGAAGCTTTCTTT
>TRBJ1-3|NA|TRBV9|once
CASSVDGSSGNTIYF
TGTGCCAGCAGCGTAGATGGTAGCTCTGGAAACACCATATATTTT
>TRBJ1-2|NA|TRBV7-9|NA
CASSPGSFNYGYTF
TGTGCCAGCAGTCCGGGATCCTTTAACTATGGCTACACCTTC
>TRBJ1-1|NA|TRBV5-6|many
CASSLQGTEAFF
TGTGCCAGCAGCTTACAGGGCACTGAAGCTTTCTTT
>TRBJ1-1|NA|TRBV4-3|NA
CASSRERFMNTEAFF
TGCGCCAGCAGCCGAGAGAGGTTCATGAACACTGAAGCTTTCTTT
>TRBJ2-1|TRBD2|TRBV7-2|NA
CASSPLPIAGGEQFF
TGTGCCAGCAGCCCCCTTCCAATAGCGGGAGGTGAGCAGTTCTTC
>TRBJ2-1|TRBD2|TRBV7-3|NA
CASSLELAGLNEQFF
TGTGCCAGCAGCTTGGAACTAGCGGGATTAAATGAGCAGTTCTTC
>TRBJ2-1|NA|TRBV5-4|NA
CASSLGAGNEQFF
TGTGCCAGCAGCTTGGGGGCGGGGAATGAGCAGTTCTTC